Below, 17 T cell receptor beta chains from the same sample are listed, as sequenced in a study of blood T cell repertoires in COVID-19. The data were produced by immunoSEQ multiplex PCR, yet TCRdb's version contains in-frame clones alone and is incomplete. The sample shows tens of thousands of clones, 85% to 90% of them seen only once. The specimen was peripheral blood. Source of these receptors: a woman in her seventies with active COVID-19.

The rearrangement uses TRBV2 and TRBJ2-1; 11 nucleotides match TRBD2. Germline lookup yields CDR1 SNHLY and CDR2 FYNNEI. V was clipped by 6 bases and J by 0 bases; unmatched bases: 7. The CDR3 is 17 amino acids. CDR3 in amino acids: CASRASGGHDSYNEQFF. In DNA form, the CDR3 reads TGTGCCAGCAGGGCTAGCGGGGGGCACGACTCCTACAATGAGCAGTTCTTC.

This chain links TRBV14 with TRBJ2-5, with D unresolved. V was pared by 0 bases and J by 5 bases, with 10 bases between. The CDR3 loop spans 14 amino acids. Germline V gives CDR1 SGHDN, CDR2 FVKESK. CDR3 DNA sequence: TGTGCCAGCAGCCAAGAAAACCGTGCGGAGACCCAGTACTTC. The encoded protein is CASSQENRAETQYF.

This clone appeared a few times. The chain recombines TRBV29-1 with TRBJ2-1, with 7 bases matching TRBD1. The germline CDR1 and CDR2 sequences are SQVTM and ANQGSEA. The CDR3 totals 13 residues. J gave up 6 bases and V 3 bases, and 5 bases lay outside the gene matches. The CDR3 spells CSVDGQGVNEQFF. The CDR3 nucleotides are TGCAGCGTTGATGGGCAGGGGGTCAATGAGCAGTTCTTC.

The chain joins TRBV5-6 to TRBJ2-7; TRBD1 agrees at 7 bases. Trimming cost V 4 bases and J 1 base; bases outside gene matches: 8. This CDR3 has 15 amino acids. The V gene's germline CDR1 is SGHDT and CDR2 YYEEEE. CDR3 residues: CASSVGTVISYEQYF. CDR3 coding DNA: TGTGCCAGCAGCGTAGGGACAGTAATTTCCTACGAGCAGTACTTC.

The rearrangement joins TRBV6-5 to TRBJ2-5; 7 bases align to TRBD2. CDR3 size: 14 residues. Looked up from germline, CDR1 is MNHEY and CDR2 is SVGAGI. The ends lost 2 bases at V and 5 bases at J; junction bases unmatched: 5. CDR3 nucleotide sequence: TGTGCCAGCAGTTACAATAGGGGAGGGGAGACCCAGTACTTC. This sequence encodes CASSYNRGGETQYF.

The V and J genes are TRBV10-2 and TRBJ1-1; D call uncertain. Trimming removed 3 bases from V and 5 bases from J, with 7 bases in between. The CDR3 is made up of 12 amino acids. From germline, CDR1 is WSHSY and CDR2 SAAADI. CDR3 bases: TGCGCCAGCAGTGACCGGGGTACTGAAGCTTTCTTT. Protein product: CASSDRGTEAFF.

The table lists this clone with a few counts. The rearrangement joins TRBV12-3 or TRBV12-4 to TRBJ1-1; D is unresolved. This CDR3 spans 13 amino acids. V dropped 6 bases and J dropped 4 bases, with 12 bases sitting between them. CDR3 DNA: TGTGCCAGCAGCCCTAGTTGGTCCACTGAAGCTTTCTTT. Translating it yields CASSPSWSTEAFF.

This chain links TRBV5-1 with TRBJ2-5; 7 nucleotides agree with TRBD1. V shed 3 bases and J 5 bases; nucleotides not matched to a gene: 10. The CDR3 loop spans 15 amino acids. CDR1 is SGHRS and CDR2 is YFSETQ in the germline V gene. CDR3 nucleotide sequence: TGCGCCAGCAGCTCCACAGGGGACGTTGGCGAGACCCAGTACTTC. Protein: CASSSTGDVGETQYF.

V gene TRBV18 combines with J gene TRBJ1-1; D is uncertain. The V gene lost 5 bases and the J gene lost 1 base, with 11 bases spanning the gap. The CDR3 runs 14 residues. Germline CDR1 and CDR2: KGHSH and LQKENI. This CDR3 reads CASSFSSTNTEAFF. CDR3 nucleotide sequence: TGTGCCAGCTCATTTAGCAGTACGAACACTGAAGCTTTCTTT.

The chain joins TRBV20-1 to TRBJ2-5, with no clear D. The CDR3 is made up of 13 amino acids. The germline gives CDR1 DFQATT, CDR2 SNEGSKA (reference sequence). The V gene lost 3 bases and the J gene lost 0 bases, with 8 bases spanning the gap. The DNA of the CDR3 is TGCAGTGCTAGTTTTCACAACCAAGAGACCCAGTACTTC. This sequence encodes CSASFHNQETQYF.

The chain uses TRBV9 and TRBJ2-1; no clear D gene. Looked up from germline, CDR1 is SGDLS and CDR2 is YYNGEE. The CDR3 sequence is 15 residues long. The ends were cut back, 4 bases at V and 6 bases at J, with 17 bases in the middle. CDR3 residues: CASSPDGSRINEQFF. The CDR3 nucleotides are TGTGCCAGCAGCCCTGACGGTTCCAGGATCAATGAGCAGTTCTTC.

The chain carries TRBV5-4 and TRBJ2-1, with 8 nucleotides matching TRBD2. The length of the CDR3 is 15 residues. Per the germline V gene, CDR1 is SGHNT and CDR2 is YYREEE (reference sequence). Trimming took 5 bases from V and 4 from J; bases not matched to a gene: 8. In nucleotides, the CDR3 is TGTGCCAGCAGACTAACGGGGGGGGATTACAATGAGCAGTTCTTC. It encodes CASRLTGGDYNEQFF.

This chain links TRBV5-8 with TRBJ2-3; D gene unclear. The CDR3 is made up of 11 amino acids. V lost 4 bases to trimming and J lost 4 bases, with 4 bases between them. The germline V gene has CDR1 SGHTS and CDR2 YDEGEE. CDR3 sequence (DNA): TGTGCCAGCAGCGCGGCAGATACGCAGTATTTT. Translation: CASSAADTQYF. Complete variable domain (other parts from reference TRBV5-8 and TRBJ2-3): EAGVTQSPTHLIKTRGQQATLRCSPISGHTSVYWYQQALGLGLQFLLWYDEGEERNRGNFPPRFSGRQFPNYSSELNVNALELEDSALYLCASSAADTQYFGPGTRLTVL.

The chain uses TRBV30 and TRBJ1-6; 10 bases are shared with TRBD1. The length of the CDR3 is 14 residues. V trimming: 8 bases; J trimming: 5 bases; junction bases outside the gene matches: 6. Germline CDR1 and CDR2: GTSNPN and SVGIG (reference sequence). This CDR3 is CAAGTGVNNSPLHF. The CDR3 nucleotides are TGTGCCGCCGGGACAGGGGTAAATAATTCACCCCTCCACTTT.

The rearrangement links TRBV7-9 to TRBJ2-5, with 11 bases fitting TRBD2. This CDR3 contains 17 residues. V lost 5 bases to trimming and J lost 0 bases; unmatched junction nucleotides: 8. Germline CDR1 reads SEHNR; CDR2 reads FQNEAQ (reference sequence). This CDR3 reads CASSGELAGEYQETQYF. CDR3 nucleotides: TGTGCCAGCAGCGGGGAACTAGCGGGGGAGTACCAAGAGACCCAGTACTTC.

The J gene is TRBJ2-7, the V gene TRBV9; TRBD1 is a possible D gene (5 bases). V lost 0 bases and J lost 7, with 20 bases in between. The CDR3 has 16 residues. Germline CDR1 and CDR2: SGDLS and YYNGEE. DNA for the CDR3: TGTGCCAGCAGCGTAGGTATCCAGGGAACGTTGGAAGAGCAGTACTTC. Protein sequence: CASSVGIQGTLEEQYF.

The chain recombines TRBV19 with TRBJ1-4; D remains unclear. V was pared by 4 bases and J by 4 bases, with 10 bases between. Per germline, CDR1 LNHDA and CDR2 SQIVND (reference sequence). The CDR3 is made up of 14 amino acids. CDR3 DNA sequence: TGTGCCAGTAGTAGGGCCAGATTTAATGAAAAACTGTTTTTT. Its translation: CASSRARFNEKLFF.